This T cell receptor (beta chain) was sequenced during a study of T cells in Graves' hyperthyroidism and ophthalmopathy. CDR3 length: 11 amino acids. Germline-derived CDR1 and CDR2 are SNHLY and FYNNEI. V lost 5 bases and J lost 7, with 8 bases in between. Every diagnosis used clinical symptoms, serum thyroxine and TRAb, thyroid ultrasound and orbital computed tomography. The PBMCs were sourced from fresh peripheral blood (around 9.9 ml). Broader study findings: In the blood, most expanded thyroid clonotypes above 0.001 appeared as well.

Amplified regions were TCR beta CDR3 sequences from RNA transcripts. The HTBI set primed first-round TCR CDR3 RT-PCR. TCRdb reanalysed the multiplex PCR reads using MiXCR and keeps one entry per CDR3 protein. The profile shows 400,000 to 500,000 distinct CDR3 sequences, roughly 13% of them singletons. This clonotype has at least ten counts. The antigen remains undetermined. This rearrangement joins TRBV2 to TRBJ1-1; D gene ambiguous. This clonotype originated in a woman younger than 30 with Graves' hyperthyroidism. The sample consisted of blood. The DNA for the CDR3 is TGTGCCAGCAGTCCCCTGAATGAAGCTTTCTTT. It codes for CASSPLNEAFF.